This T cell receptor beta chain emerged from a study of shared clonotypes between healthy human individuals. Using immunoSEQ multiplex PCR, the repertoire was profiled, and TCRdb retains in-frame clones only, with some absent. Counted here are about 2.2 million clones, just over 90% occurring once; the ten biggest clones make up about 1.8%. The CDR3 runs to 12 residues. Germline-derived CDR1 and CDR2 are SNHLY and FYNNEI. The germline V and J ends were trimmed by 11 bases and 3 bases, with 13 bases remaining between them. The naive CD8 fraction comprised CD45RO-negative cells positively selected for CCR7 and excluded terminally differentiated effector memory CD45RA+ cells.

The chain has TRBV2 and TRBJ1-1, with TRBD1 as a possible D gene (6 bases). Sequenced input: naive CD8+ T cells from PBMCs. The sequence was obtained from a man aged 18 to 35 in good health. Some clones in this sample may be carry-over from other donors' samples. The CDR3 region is CASRGRDTEAFF. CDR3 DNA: TGTGCCTCAAGGGGGAGGGACACTGAAGCTTTCTTT.